These 20 T cell receptor beta chains originate from one sample sequenced in a study of memory CD4+ T cells and cytomegalovirus serostatus. TCRdb keeps only in-frame clones here, not all; method: immunoSEQ multiplex PCR. Seen here are over 35,000 clones, around 80% observed once, and the top ten hold approximately 1%. The sort gate was single viable CD3+CD4+CD8-CD45RO+ cells for memory CD4+ T cells. Sequenced sample: memory CD4+ T cells from blood. The receptors were gathered from an adult in good health and CMV-seronegative.

The rearrangement uses TRBV29-1 and TRBJ1-2, with D unclear. This CDR3 has 15 amino acids. CDR1 and CDR2 (germline): SQVTM, ANQGSEA. Deletions cut 0 bases from V and 2 bases from J, with 13 bases between. DNA for the CDR3: TGCAGCGTTGAAGATCCGGGCACTGGGAACTATGGCTACACCTTC. It yields the protein CSVEDPGTGNYGYTF.

The chain links TRBV25-1 to TRBJ2-3; TRBD2 agrees at 7 bases. Germline lookup yields CDR1 MGHDK and CDR2 SYGVNS. Trimming at V came to 5 bases and at J to 6 bases, leaving 8 bases not matched to a gene. The length of the CDR3 is 14 residues. CDR3 sequence reads: CASSLQAGPDTQYF. In DNA form, the CDR3 reads TGTGCCAGCAGTCTTCAAGCGGGGCCGGATACGCAGTATTTT.

The genes are TRBV10-3 and TRBJ1-5, with D possibly being TRBD1 (6 bases). The germline CDR1 and CDR2 sequences are ENHRY and SYGVKD. CDR3 size: 13 residues. The V gene lost 6 bases and the J gene lost 4 bases, with 10 bases spanning the gap. The CDR3 loop is CAIREGGNQPQHF. For the CDR3, the DNA is TGTGCCATCAGAGAAGGGGGGAATCAGCCCCAGCATTTT.

The V call is TRBV27, the J call TRBJ2-2, with 9 bases that match TRBD1. The germline V gene encodes CDR1 MNHEY and CDR2 SMNVEV (reference sequence). CDR3 length equals 16 residues. With V trimmed by 2 bases and J by 4 bases, 5 bases remained unmatched. The CDR3 spells CASSLKRTGATGELFF. DNA of the CDR3: TGTGCCAGCAGTTTAAAAAGGACAGGGGCCACCGGGGAGCTGTTTTTT.

The V gene is TRBV9, the J gene TRBJ2-5; 9 bases are a match to TRBD1. Germline V gene lookup returns CDR1 SGDLS and CDR2 YYNGEE. This CDR3 contains 16 residues. After removal of 4 bases from V and 1 base from J, the junction contained 8 bases not matched to a gene. The chain's CDR3 is CASSFSGQGGQETQYF. The CDR3 nucleotides read TGTGCCAGCAGCTTCTCGGGACAGGGAGGCCAAGAGACCCAGTACTTC.

The J gene is TRBJ2-5, the V gene TRBV7-2; TRBD1 or TRBD2 may be the D gene (7 bases each). V dropped 5 bases and J dropped 5 bases, with 21 bases sitting between them. Germline V CDR1 and CDR2: SGHTA, FQGNSA. This CDR3 region has 16 residues. The CDR3 region is CASSQGGAMSGETQYF. The CDR3 DNA sequence: TGTGCCAGCAGCCAGGGGGGGGCGATGAGCGGGGAGACCCAGTACTTC.

This clone was observed a handful of times. DNA of the CDR3: TGTGCCAGCAGCCCGGGACAGGGGGTCGAAAAACTGTTTTTT. Its protein is CASSPGQGVEKLFF. The chain combines TRBV4-2 with TRBJ1-4, with 11 bases aligning to TRBD1. Looked up from germline, CDR1 is LGHNA and CDR2 is YNFKEQ. The CDR3 sequence is 14 residues long. V gave up 4 bases and J gave up 8 bases; unmatched junction bases: 3.

This chain joins TRBV5-4 and TRBJ2-2, with TRBD1 identical over 7 bases. Unmatched junction bases numbered 5, after V lost 4 bases and J lost 8 bases. The CDR3 spans 13 residues. CDR1 and CDR2 (germline): SGHNT, YYREEE (reference sequence). CDR3 protein: CASSLDRVGELFF. CDR3 DNA: TGTGCCAGCAGCCTCGACAGGGTTGGGGAGCTGTTTTTT.

The chain combines TRBV10-3 with TRBJ1-3, with D uncertain. This CDR3 spans 12 amino acids. V was clipped by 7 bases and J by 4 bases, with 8 bases between them. Germline CDR1 is ENHRY and CDR2 is SYGVKD. The CDR3 protein is CAINAIGNTIYF. CDR3 coding DNA: TGTGCCATCAACGCTATAGGAAACACCATATATTTT.

This chain connects TRBV6-5 to TRBJ1-2; D is possibly TRBD1 (6 bases). CDR3 length equals 14 residues. V lost 8 bases to trimming and J lost 7 bases, with 20 bases between them. CDR1 and CDR2 (germline): MNHEY, SVGAGI. CDR3 DNA: TGTGCCAGCCGCCCCGGGGGCAGGGTGGTTGGCTACACCTTC. Amino acids: CASRPGGRVVGYTF.

The chain couples TRBV28 to TRBJ2-5, with 11 bases fitting TRBD1. The CDR3 totals 15 residues. Per the germline V gene, CDR1 is MDHEN and CDR2 is SYDVKM. Trimming at V came to 3 bases and at J to 4 bases, leaving 4 bases not matched to a gene. The CDR3, as DNA: TGTGCCAGCAGTTTTATTGGGACAGGGGGAGAGACCCAGTACTTC. This codes for CASSFIGTGGETQYF.

The genes are TRBV7-8 and TRBJ1-2, with a weak D call TRBD1 (6 bases). Between the trimmed V and J ends, which lost 5 bases and 0 bases, there was a span of 22 bases. CDR1 and CDR2 from the germline V gene are SGHVS and FQNEAQ. The CDR3 covers 18 residues. The CDR3 sequence is CASSPWRGGATTNYGYTF. CDR3 nucleotides: TGTGCCAGCAGCCCTTGGAGAGGGGGGGCCACAACTAACTATGGCTACACCTTC.

This clone has just one count. The chain combines TRBV14 with TRBJ2-7; D possibly uses TRBD1 or TRBD2 (5 bases each). CDR1 and CDR2 from the germline V gene are SGHDN and FVKESK. Trimming removed 4 bases at V and 0 bases at J, with 7 bases between. This CDR3 region has 13 residues. CDR3 in DNA: TGTGCCAGCAGCCGGGGGTCCTCCTACGAGCAGTACTTC. Its protein is CASSRGSSYEQYF.

This clone has a handful of counts. The rearrangement uses TRBV28 and TRBJ1-1; D is perhaps TRBD1 (6 bases). V shed 8 bases and J shed 4 bases, with 14 bases lying between them. Germline CDR1 reads MDHEN; CDR2 reads SYDVKM. The CDR3 length is 13 residues. Here the CDR3 reads CASEGEGVTEAFF. In DNA form, the CDR3 reads TGTGCCAGCGAAGGGGAGGGGGTCACTGAAGCTTTCTTT.

The chain is built from TRBV5-5 and TRBJ1-3; D might be TRBD1 (5 bases). Germline-derived CDR1 and CDR2 are SGHKS and YYEKEE (reference sequence). The ends were cut back, 4 bases at V and 0 bases at J, with 17 bases in the middle. The CDR3 loop spans 17 amino acids. The CDR3 region is CASSPNVGPLSGNTIYF. For the CDR3, the DNA is TGTGCCAGCAGCCCGAATGTGGGGCCCCTCTCTGGAAACACCATATATTTT.

The rearrangement uses TRBV7-7 and TRBJ2-7; tentative D call: TRBD1 (5 bases). The CDR3 runs 13 residues. The V end was cut by 4 bases, the J end by 3 bases, with 10 bases between. Germline CDR1 reads SSHAT; CDR2 reads FNYEAQ (reference sequence). Written as DNA, the CDR3 is TGTGCCAGCAGCTACCGACAGAACTACGAGCAGTACTTC. Encoded protein: CASSYRQNYEQYF.

Only a few counts were recorded for this clone. The V and J genes are TRBV2 and TRBJ1-1; D gene unclear. Germline CDR1 SNHLY, CDR2 FYNNEI. The CDR3 loop spans 14 amino acids. The V and J ends lost 4 bases and 8 bases respectively, with 17 bases between them. This CDR3 is CASSAQLGNPEAFF. In nucleotides, the CDR3 is TGTGCCAGCAGTGCCCAGCTCGGGAACCCCGAAGCTTTCTTT.

The chain links TRBV28 to TRBJ1-1; a weak D match, TRBD1 (5 bases). Between the trimmed V and J ends, which lost 6 bases and 3 bases, there was a span of 11 bases. The CDR3 consists of 13 residues. In germline, CDR1 is MDHEN, CDR2 SYDVKM. The chain's CDR3 is CASRSTGYTEAFF. The CDR3 coding sequence is TGTGCCAGCAGGTCCACAGGATACACTGAAGCTTTCTTT.

The chain links TRBV5-1 to TRBJ2-1; 9 bases fit TRBD2. This CDR3 spans 15 amino acids. CDR1 is SGHRS and CDR2 is YFSETQ in the germline V gene. V lost 0 bases and J lost 9; bases outside the gene matches: 7. This CDR3 reads CASSLGGGAGFEQFF. DNA for the CDR3: TGCGCCAGCAGCTTGGGCGGGGGGGCCGGTTTTGAGCAGTTCTTC.

J is TRBJ2-7 and V is TRBV19, with 9 bases aligning to TRBD1. This CDR3 is 18 amino acids long. Trimming cost V 6 bases and J 4 bases; bases outside gene matches: 19. Germline V gene lookup returns CDR1 LNHDA and CDR2 SQIVND (reference sequence). The CDR3, as DNA: TGTGCCAGTAGCGGAAGGGGGACAGGGAAGGCAGTTGTGTACGAGCAGTACTTC. Protein product: CASSGRGTGKAVVYEQYF.